These T cell receptor beta chains were read from a single sample in a study of blood T cell repertoires in COVID-19. Generated by immunoSEQ multiplex PCR, the TCRdb table keeps only in-frame clones and is missing some. The sample contains about 230,000 clones, 86% of which appear only once. Source material: peripheral blood. The receptors were gathered from a man aged 50-59 years with COVID-19, enrolled during active disease. Each CDR3 is given with its conserved first and last residue. A D gene is named only where the DNA matches it firmly. Size tells how often a clone was seen (once, few, many) or the class of an expanded clone, and some rows leave it out.

d_gene	v_gene	abundance	j_gene	CDR3nt	CDR3aa
TRBD1	TRBV7-6	NA	TRBJ2-2	TGTGCCAGCAGCTTAGTTTTCGCCACAGGGGGTTCGGCGAACACCGGGGAGCTGTTTTTT	CASSLVFATGGSANTGELFF
NA	TRBV18	NA	TRBJ1-5	TGTGCCAGCTCACCAGGGGGAGGACAGCCCCAGCATTTT	CASSPGGGQPQHF
NA	TRBV7-9	NA	TRBJ1-2	TGTGCCAGCAGCTTGAACAGGGATCGCTACACCTTC	CASSLNRDRYTF
NA	TRBV27	NA	TRBJ1-4	TGTGCCAGCAGTTTAAAGGCAGGGTCTAATGAAAAACTGTTTTTT	CASSLKAGSNEKLFF
NA	TRBV18	NA	TRBJ2-7	TGTGCCAGCTCACCACAAGGTGGGAGCCACGAGCAGTACTTC	CASSPQGGSHEQYF
NA	TRBV20-1	NA	TRBJ1-2	TGCAGTGCTAGTTCCGCTCCGAGGGATGGCTACACCTTC	CSASSAPRDGYTF
NA	TRBV3-1/TRBV3-2	NA	TRBJ1-4	TGTGCCAGCAGCCCCCCCCGGGGGGGTGGTGAAAAACTGTTTTTT	CASSPPRGGGEKLFF
TRBD1	TRBV18	NA	TRBJ1-6	TGTGCCAGCTCACCAGGGGACAGGGGGTATAATTCACCCCTCCACTTT	CASSPGDRGYNSPLHF
TRBD1	TRBV6-5	NA	TRBJ1-3	TGTGCCAGCAGCCGAGGGACAGGATGGGGAAACACCATATATTTT	CASSRGTGWGNTIYF
NA	TRBV10-3	NA	TRBJ2-2	TGTGCCATCAGTGGTTGGGACACCAACACCGGGGAGCTGTTTTTT	CAISGWDTNTGELFF
TRBD1	TRBV19	NA	TRBJ2-7	TGTGCCAGTAGTGACCGGGACAGGGGATCCTACGAGCAGTACTTC	CASSDRDRGSYEQYF
NA	TRBV6-5	NA	TRBJ1-1	TGTGCCAGCAGTTTGGGCAGGCGCCTAGAAGCTTTCTTT	CASSLGRRLEAFF
TRBD2	TRBV29-1	NA	TRBJ2-5	TGCAGCAATAAGGAAGTAGCGGGAACTGAGACCCAGTACTTC	CSNKEVAGTETQYF
TRBD2	TRBV5-4	NA	TRBJ2-3	TGTGCCAGCAGCCTGACTAGCGGGATAGGCACAGATACGCAGTATTTT	CASSLTSGIGTDTQYF
TRBD1	TRBV7-2	NA	TRBJ1-4	TGTGCCAGCAACAGGGACAGAGAAAATGAAAAACTGTTTTTT	CASNRDRENEKLFF
TRBD1	TRBV2	NA	TRBJ1-5	TGTGCCAGCAGTGGACAGGGGGCCCTGGACAATCAGCCCCAGCATTTT	CASSGQGALDNQPQHF
NA	TRBV25-1	once	TRBJ1-6	TGTGCCAGCAGGGGGGCGGCTAACTATAATTCACCCCTCCACTTT	CASRGAANYNSPLHF
NA	TRBV3-1/TRBV3-2	NA	TRBJ1-1	TGTGCCAGCAGCCACCACCGGGAGAACACTGAAGCTTTCTTT	CASSHHRENTEAFF
TRBD1	TRBV7-8	NA	TRBJ1-5	TGTGCCAGCAGCTTCGAGCCGGGACAGGGTGATCAGCCCCAGCATTTT	CASSFEPGQGDQPQHF
NA	TRBV18	NA	TRBJ2-4	TGTGCCAGCTCACCAGGGGGCGCAGCCAAAAACATTCAGTACTTC	CASSPGGAAKNIQYF
NA	TRBV4-2	few	TRBJ1-2	TGTGCCAGCAGCCCCCGGGGCCCAGGGGCTAGGTATGGCTACACCTTC	CASSPRGPGARYGYTF
NA	TRBV27	once	TRBJ1-1	TGTGCCAGCAGTGTCGACGAGACAGGCCACATGAACACTGAAGCTTTCTTT	CASSVDETGHMNTEAFF
TRBD1	TRBV7-2	NA	TRBJ2-7	TGTGCCAGCAGCAGCATGGACAGGAGTTACGAGCAGTACTTC	CASSSMDRSYEQYF
NA	TRBV1	NA	TRBJ2-1	TGCACCAGCAGCCAAGGGGCAGGGAGGGGCAATGAGCAGTTCTTC	CTSSQGAGRGNEQFF
NA	TRBV9	NA	TRBJ2-7	TGTGCCAGCAGTCCGACCCGACTAGATTACTACGAGCAGTACTTC	CASSPTRLDYYEQYF
NA	TRBV9	few	TRBJ1-5	TGTGCCAGCAGCGTAGAGGGGTCCGGCAATCAGCCCCAGCATTTT	CASSVEGSGNQPQHF
NA	TRBV18	NA	TRBJ1-3	TGTGCCAGCTCACCCAACCAGGGTGCCTCTGGAAACACCATATATTTT	CASSPNQGASGNTIYF
NA	TRBV11-2	NA	TRBJ2-1	TGTGCCAGCAGCTTCCCGGGTGGCCTCAATGAGCAGTTCTTC	CASSFPGGLNEQFF
TRBD1	TRBV5-1	NA	TRBJ2-7	TGCGCCAGCAGCTTACAGGGGGCTTACGAGCAGTACTTC	CASSLQGAYEQYF
NA	TRBV24-1	NA	TRBJ2-5	TGTGCCACCAAAGACAGACAAGAGACCCAGTACTTC	CATKDRQETQYF
NA	TRBV7-9	once	TRBJ1-4	TGTGCCAGCAGCTTAGAAGGGGGTAACAATGAAAAACTGTTTTTT	CASSLEGGNNEKLFF
TRBD1	TRBV27	NA	TRBJ2-7	TGTGCCAGCAGACCCAGCCCGGGACAGCTTCCCATGAGCTCCTACGAGCAGTACTTC	CASRPSPGQLPMSSYEQYF
NA	TRBV4-3	NA	TRBJ1-5	TGCGCCAGCAGCCAAGAGGCAGGGTATAGCAATCAGCCCCAGCATTTT	CASSQEAGYSNQPQHF
NA	TRBV12-3/TRBV12-4	NA	TRBJ1-3	TGTGCCAACGCGGACAGCTCTGGAAACACCATATATTTT	CANADSSGNTIYF
TRBD1	TRBV28	NA	TRBJ1-1	TGTGCCAGCATTGTTAGAGGGACAGCGAACACTGAAGCTTTCTTT	CASIVRGTANTEAFF
TRBD1	TRBV10-3	once	TRBJ2-4	TGTGCCATCAGCGAGGGACAGGGGGGATTGGGGTACTTC	CAISEGQGGLGYF
NA	TRBV7-9	NA	TRBJ2-5	TGTGCCAGCAGCTCCCAGGGGGGCAGCGAGACCCAGTACTTC	CASSSQGGSETQYF
TRBD1	TRBV19	NA	TRBJ1-1	TGTGCCAGTAGTGGGGGACAGGGAACCGACACTGAAGCTTTCTTT	CASSGGQGTDTEAFF
TRBD2	TRBV28	NA	TRBJ2-1	TGTGCCAGCAGTTCGGCGGGACTAGCGGGGTCGGGGGATGAGCAGTTCTTC	CASSSAGLAGSGDEQFF
NA	TRBV12-3/TRBV12-4	NA	TRBJ2-7	TGTGCCAGCAGTATATCGGGATCCTACGAGCAGTACTTC	CASSISGSYEQYF
TRBD2	TRBV4-2	NA	TRBJ2-5	TGTGCCAGCAGCCAAGATTGGTGGGCTAGCGGGGGGACGGAGACCCAGTACTTC	CASSQDWWASGGTETQYF
TRBD2	TRBV2	NA	TRBJ2-3	TGTGCCAGCATGGATGGGCTAGCGGGGCATACGCAGTATTTT	CASMDGLAGHTQYF
TRBD1	TRBV27	NA	TRBJ1-6	TGTGCCAGCAGTTTATCCACAGGGGCCCACTATAATTCACCCCTCCACTTT	CASSLSTGAHYNSPLHF
TRBD1	TRBV7-9	NA	TRBJ1-6	TGTGCCAGCAGCTTAGCTCTTTCGGGACAGCTTTCACCCCTCCACTTT	CASSLALSGQLSPLHF
TRBD1	TRBV5-4	NA	TRBJ1-3	TGTGCCAGCAGCCTGGGACAGGGGGAGGGAAACACCATATATTTT	CASSLGQGEGNTIYF
NA	TRBV18	few	TRBJ2-1	TGTGCCAGCTCACGGGCTCTCAAGTCGAGCTCCTACAATGAGCAGTTCTTC	CASSRALKSSSYNEQFF
NA	TRBV10-3	few	TRBJ1-5	TGTGCCATCAGTGAGTCGGAAACGGTCGGGGGCAATCAGCCCCAGCATTTT	CAISESETVGGNQPQHF
NA	TRBV9	NA	TRBJ2-3	TGTGCCAGCAGCCCTTCTAGGTCTAGCACAGATACGCAGTATTTT	CASSPSRSSTDTQYF
TRBD1	TRBV10-2	NA	TRBJ1-1	TGCGCCAGTAGGGACAGGGTTTATGAAGCTTTCTTT	CASRDRVYEAFF
TRBD2	TRBV5-1	NA	TRBJ2-2	TGCGCCAGCAGCTCACAGCTTGCCGGGACTAGCGGGGGAAACACCGGGGAGCTGTTTTTT	CASSSQLAGTSGGNTGELFF
TRBD1	TRBV12-3/TRBV12-4	NA	TRBJ1-2	TGTGCCAGCAGGGGACAGGTATTGGGCTACACCTTC	CASRGQVLGYTF
TRBD2	TRBV28	NA	TRBJ2-2	TGTGCCAGCAGTCTGCTTGCGGGGGGGCCGAGGGCCGGGGAGCTGTTTTTT	CASSLLAGGPRAGELFF
NA	TRBV27	NA	TRBJ1-3	TGTGCCAGCAGCAGTCCGGGAAACACCATATATTTT	CASSSPGNTIYF
NA	TRBV7-9	NA	TRBJ1-1	TGTGCCAGCAGCTTAGTGGACAGTGGCAGTGAAGCTTTCTTT	CASSLVDSGSEAFF
NA	TRBV7-9	NA	TRBJ2-1	TGTGCCAGCAGCTTAATTCGCGCCAATGAGCAGTTCTTC	CASSLIRANEQFF
NA	TRBV4-1	NA	TRBJ2-7	TGCGCCAGCAGGGCTGGACAGATCTGGTACTTC	CASRAGQIWYF
NA	TRBV5-1	NA	TRBJ1-6	TGCGCCAGCAGCTTGGACGGGAATTCACCCCTCCACTTT	CASSLDGNSPLHF
NA	TRBV29-1	few	TRBJ1-2	TGCAGCGTTGGTAGTGCTAACTATGGCTACACCTTC	CSVGSANYGYTF
TRBD1	TRBV13	NA	TRBJ1-6	TGTGCCAGCAGCTTAGGGACAGGGATCCGTAATTCACCCCTCCACTTT	CASSLGTGIRNSPLHF